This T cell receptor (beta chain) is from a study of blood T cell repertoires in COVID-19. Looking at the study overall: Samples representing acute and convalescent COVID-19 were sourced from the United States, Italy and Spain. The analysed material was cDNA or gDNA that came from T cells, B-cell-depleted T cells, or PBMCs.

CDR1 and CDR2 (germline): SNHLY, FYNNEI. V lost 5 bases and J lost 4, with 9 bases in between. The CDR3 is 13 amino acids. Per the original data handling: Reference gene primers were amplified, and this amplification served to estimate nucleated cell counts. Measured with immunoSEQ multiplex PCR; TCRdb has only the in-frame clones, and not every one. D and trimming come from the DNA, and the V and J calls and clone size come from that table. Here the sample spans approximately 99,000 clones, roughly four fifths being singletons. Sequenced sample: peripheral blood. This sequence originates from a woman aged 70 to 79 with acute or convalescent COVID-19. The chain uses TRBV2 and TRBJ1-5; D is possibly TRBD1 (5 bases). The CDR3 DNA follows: TGTGCCAGCAGTAATGACAGAAATCAGCCCCAGCATTTT. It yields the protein CASSNDRNQPQHF. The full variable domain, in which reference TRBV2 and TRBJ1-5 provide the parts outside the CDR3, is EPEVTQTPSHQVTQMGQEVILRCVPISNHLYFYWYRQILGQKVEFLVSFYNNEISEKSEIFDDQFSVERPDGSNFTLKIRSTKLEDSAMYFCASSNDRNQPQHFGDGTRLSIL.